These 11 T cell receptor beta chains were sequenced from one sample in a study of control samples from healthy donors and cancer patients. Profiling relied on immunoSEQ multiplex PCR, and the TCRdb table lists in-frame clones only, not all of them. The table shows about 69,000 clones, with approximately 84% occurring only once. The sequencing sample was made of PBMCs. The source of these receptors is a woman between 45 and 60 years old with lung cancer.

This chain connects TRBV27 to TRBJ2-3; TRBD2 is a possible D gene (6 bases). V dropped 5 bases and J dropped 3 bases, with 15 bases sitting between them. The CDR3 loop spans 15 amino acids. CDR1 is MNHEY and CDR2 is SMNVEV in the germline V gene (reference sequence). CDR3 sequence: CASSPRGVSTDTQYF. The CDR3 bases are TGTGCCAGCAGTCCCCGCGGGGTGTCAACAGATACGCAGTATTTT.

V is TRBV28 and J is TRBJ1-3; D is unclear. The CDR3 runs 14 residues. Trimming left V 4 bases short and J 0 bases short, with 7 bases between. Germline CDR1 MDHEN, CDR2 SYDVKM. Here the CDR3 reads CASSSEVSGNTIYF. The DNA for the CDR3 is TGTGCCAGCAGTTCCGAGGTCTCTGGAAACACCATATATTTT.

The genes are TRBV20-1 and TRBJ1-5; D is unclear. This CDR3 is 14 amino acids long. Germline-derived CDR1 and CDR2 are DFQATT and SNEGSKA (reference sequence). V lost 3 bases and J 0 bases, leaving 9 bases between the germline ends. The CDR3 sequence is CSASPADSNQPQHF. The CDR3 nucleotides are TGCAGTGCTAGTCCAGCCGATAGCAATCAGCCCCAGCATTTT.

This clone was seen only a few times. The chain recombines TRBV3-1 (or the pseudogene TRBV3-2) with TRBJ1-6; possible D gene TRBD1, 5 bases. Germline V gene lookup returns CDR1 LGHDT and CDR2 YNNKEL (reference sequence). The CDR3 has 15 amino acids. V was cut by 1 base and J by 10 bases, with 14 bases left in between. CDR3 protein: CASSQAGAGRSPLHF. CDR3 bases: TGTGCCAGCAGCCAAGCCGGGGCCGGTCGATCACCCCTCCACTTT.

The chain carries TRBV29-1 and TRBJ1-1; D is ambiguous. CDR1 is SQVTM, CDR2 ANQGSEA, per germline. The V end was cut by 2 bases, the J end by 0 bases, with 7 bases between. CDR3 length: 13 amino acids. The CDR3 bases are TGCAGCGTTGAACGGAGCATGAACACTGAAGCTTTCTTT. It encodes CSVERSMNTEAFF.

This chain connects TRBV9 to TRBJ2-7, with D perhaps given as TRBD1 or TRBD2 (5 bases each). This CDR3 spans 14 amino acids. Germline CDR1 is SGDLS and CDR2 is YYNGEE. The V and J ends lost 0 bases and 3 bases respectively, with 10 bases between them. This chain's CDR3 is CASSVGGTRYEQYF. CDR3 coding DNA: TGTGCCAGCAGCGTAGGTGGGACGCGCTACGAGCAGTACTTC.

As concerns this clone: Distinct nucleotide sequences in the sample also encode this CDR3. The CDR3 region has the DNA TGTGCCATCAGTGAGTCCTTGAACACTGAAGCTTTCTTT. Protein sequence: CAISESLNTEAFF. This chain uses TRBV10-3 with TRBJ1-1; the D is unclear. The CDR3 is 13 residues long. Germline V gene data show CDR1 as ENHRY and CDR2 as SYGVKD. Trimming removed 0 bases at V and 0 bases at J, with 2 bases between.

This chain joins TRBV4-1 and TRBJ1-2, with D perhaps TRBD1 (5 bases). Germline V gives CDR1 MGHRA, CDR2 YSYEKL. V was clipped by 1 base and J by 8 bases, with 23 bases between them. The CDR3 consists of 17 residues. The CDR3 DNA follows: TGCGCCAGCAGCCAAGGGTTAGAGGGACCAGTAGCCGAGGGCTACACCTTC. Translation: CASSQGLEGPVAEGYTF.

The rearrangement joins TRBV21-1 to TRBJ1-5; the table's D call, TRBD1, was not checked against the DNA. TRBV21-1 is assigned pseudogene status. CDR3 size: 14 residues. The CDR3 sequence: CASSIQGSNQPQHF. CDR3 sequence (DNA): TGTGCCAGCAGCATACAGGGAAGCAATCAGCCCCAGCATTTT.

The chain is built from TRBV27 and TRBJ1-2, with D uncertain. The V and J ends lost 5 bases and 1 base respectively, with 8 bases between them. The length of the CDR3 is 13 residues. CDR1 and CDR2 from the germline V gene are MNHEY and SMNVEV (reference sequence). CDR3 coding DNA: TGTGCCAGCAGTCTCGGAATTAACTATGGCTACACCTTC. Its protein product is CASSLGINYGYTF.

This clone was counted between two and nine times. J is TRBJ1-1 and V is TRBV5-1, with D unresolved. The germline V gene has CDR1 SGHRS and CDR2 YFSETQ. The CDR3 runs to 12 residues. V gave up 6 bases and J gave up 5 bases, with 11 bases separating them. CDR3 nucleotides: TGCGCCAGCACAGAGGGAGGAACTGAAGCTTTCTTT. This encodes CASTEGGTEAFF.